Below are 17 T cell receptor beta chains sequenced from a single sample in a study of T cell changes during pregnancy in multiple sclerosis. The data were produced by immunoSEQ multiplex PCR, yet TCRdb's version contains in-frame clones alone and is incomplete. The data contain 45,000 or so clones, roughly 90% of them singletons. Sequenced material: PBMCs (not recorded whether the cells were cultured). Receptor source: a female donor with multiple sclerosis, enrolled in a pregnancy study.

This chain links TRBV14 with TRBJ2-2; 8 bases map to TRBD1. The germline gives CDR1 SGHDN, CDR2 FVKESK. The CDR3 spans 15 residues. V lost 4 bases and J lost 1; bases outside the gene matches: 2. CDR3 protein: CASSRGTGNTGELFF. The CDR3, as DNA: TGTGCCAGCAGCCGAGGGACAGGGAACACCGGGGAGCTGTTTTTT.

The V and J genes are TRBV21-1 and TRBJ2-3; the DNA was not used to check the table's D call, TRBD1. TRBV21-1 is a listed pseudogene. The CDR3 has 13 amino acids. The CDR3 nucleotides read TGTGCCAGCAGCACCAGGGGTGTAGATACGCAGTATTTT. Amino acids: CASSTRGVDTQYF.

CDR3 protein: CASSQSAEPGHQQETQYF. CDR3 DNA sequence: TGCGCCAGCAGTCAATCCGCCGAACCGGGACACCAACAAGAGACCCAGTACTTC. This chain joins TRBV23-1 and TRBJ2-5; D is possibly TRBD1 (6 bases). TRBV23-1 qualifies as an ORF whose function is uncertain. Trimming removed 0 bases from V and 2 bases from J, with 19 bases in between. The CDR3 covers 18 residues.

The V and J genes are TRBV28 and TRBJ1-3; D is unresolved. The V end lost 8 bases, the J end lost 0 bases, and 20 bases lay between the germline ends. The germline V gene has CDR1 MDHEN and CDR2 SYDVKM. This CDR3 is built from 17 residues. Written as DNA, the CDR3 is TGTGCCAGCTTGGAAAGGGAAAGCCCTCTCTCTGGAAACACCATATATTTT. As protein: CASLERESPLSGNTIYF.

This sequence joins TRBV10-3 and TRBJ1-2; tentatively, D is TRBD1 (5 bases). With 7 bases removed from V and 4 bases from J, the gap between germline ends came to 10 bases. CDR3 size: 12 residues. Germline V gene lookup returns CDR1 ENHRY and CDR2 SYGVKD. The chain's CDR3 is CAITHDSYGYTF. In nucleotides, the CDR3 is TGTGCCATCACCCATGACAGCTATGGCTACACCTTC.

This clone was detected only once. The chain carries TRBV2 and TRBJ2-1, with 8 bases lining up with TRBD2. The junction had 4 bases not matched to a gene; V was cut back by 6 bases and J by 3 bases. CDR1 and CDR2 (germline): SNHLY, FYNNEI. The length of the CDR3 is 14 residues. DNA for the CDR3: TGTGCCAGCAGATTAGCGGGATTCTACAATGAGCAGTTCTTC. Amino acids: CASRLAGFYNEQFF.

CDR3 nucleotides: TGTGCCAGCAGTGAAGGGCAGAATTTTCAGCCCCAGCATTTT. It is translated as CASSEGQNFQPQHF. The chain carries TRBV2 and TRBJ1-5; no definite D call. The CDR3 sequence is 14 residues long. Germline-derived CDR1 and CDR2 are SNHLY and FYNNEI. Trimming removed 1 base at V and 6 bases at J, with 10 bases between.

The rearrangement links TRBV11-3 to TRBJ2-2, with 9 nucleotides matching TRBD1. Germline CDR1 reads SGHNT; CDR2 reads YENEEA. The CDR3 totals 15 residues. V trimming: 8 bases; J trimming: 1 base; junction bases outside the gene matches: 5. CDR3 nucleotide sequence: TGTGCCAGCCGAGAGACAGGGGGGAACACCGGGGAGCTGTTTTTT. Its translation is CASRETGGNTGELFF.

The chain combines TRBV12-2 with TRBJ2-7; the table assigns TRBD1, which was not confirmed against the DNA. TRBV12-2 is described as a pseudogene. The CDR3 extends over 14 amino acids. The CDR3 sequence is CASRFSTATYEQYF. The CDR3 region has the DNA TGTGCAAGTCGCTTTTCGACAGCCACCTACGAGCAGTACTTC.

CDR3 bases: TGTGCCAGCAGCGTAGCTATGGGGGATAGGGGAGACTATGGCTACACCTTC. Translating gives CASSVAMGDRGDYGYTF. The chain carries TRBV9 and TRBJ1-2; tentatively, D is TRBD1 (5 bases). The germline V and J ends were trimmed by 0 bases and 3 bases, with 18 bases remaining between them. The CDR3 extends over 17 amino acids. Germline values: CDR1 SGDLS, CDR2 YYNGEE.

V and J are TRBV27 and TRBJ2-1, with a possible D match to TRBD2 (6 bases). V lost 3 bases to trimming and J lost 2 bases, with 8 bases between them. The CDR3 extends over 14 amino acids. The germline V gene has CDR1 MNHEY and CDR2 SMNVEV (reference sequence). This CDR3 is CASSLAGPYNEQFF. The CDR3 DNA sequence: TGTGCCAGCAGTTTGGCGGGGCCCTACAATGAGCAGTTCTTC.

The chain employs TRBV7-2 and TRBJ2-5, with a possible D match to TRBD2 (7 bases). Germline V gene lookup returns CDR1 SGHTA and CDR2 FQGNSA. Trimming removed 5 bases from V and 5 bases from J, with 18 bases in between. The CDR3 is made up of 15 amino acids. CDR3: CASSHGLGGRETQYF. The CDR3 nucleotides read TGTGCCAGCAGCCACGGACTAGGGGGTCGGGAGACCCAGTACTTC.

This chain links TRBV10-1 with TRBJ2-7; 7 bases fit TRBD2. The CDR3 spans 14 residues. Looked up from germline, CDR1 is WNHNN and CDR2 is SYGVQD (reference sequence). V lost 4 bases and J lost 6; bases outside the gene matches: 9. The CDR3 DNA reads TGCGCCAGCAGTGCGTCTGGCGGGAGAGGCGAGCAGTACTTC. This translates into CASSASGGRGEQYF.

The V and J genes are TRBV7-9 and TRBJ2-1; possibly TRBD1 or TRBD2 for D (5 bases each). The germline V gene has CDR1 SEHNR and CDR2 FQNEAQ (reference sequence). This CDR3 comprises 15 residues. V lost 2 bases to trimming and J lost 5 bases, with 13 bases between them. CDR3 region: CASSLSGRRDNEQFF. DNA for the CDR3: TGTGCCAGCAGCTTATCGGGACGCCGAGACAATGAGCAGTTCTTC.

The chain links TRBV6-5 to TRBJ1-2; 8 nucleotides line up with TRBD1. The CDR3 length is 14 residues. V lost 5 bases, J lost 4 bases, and 6 bases stayed unmatched. Germline V gene lookup returns CDR1 MNHEY and CDR2 SVGAGI. The CDR3 DNA is TGTGCCAGCAGTAACGACAGGGGTATCTATGGCTACACCTTC. Its protein product is CASSNDRGIYGYTF.

The chain employs TRBV5-1 and TRBJ2-7; 7 nucleotides line up with TRBD2. In germline, CDR1 is SGHRS, CDR2 YFSETQ. With V trimmed by 0 bases and J by 3 bases, 6 bases remained unmatched. The CDR3 runs 15 residues. The CDR3 reads CASSLVLGGVYEQYF. The CDR3 DNA is TGCGCCAGCAGCTTGGTGCTGGGGGGGGTCTACGAGCAGTACTTC.

This chain links TRBV19 with TRBJ2-7; D is possibly TRBD1 (6 bases). In germline, CDR1 is LNHDA, CDR2 SQIVND (reference sequence). The V end was cut by 5 bases, the J end by 0 bases, with 14 bases between. The CDR3 consists of 15 residues. This CDR3 reads CASSPARGSSYEQYF. CDR3 sequence (DNA): TGTGCCAGTAGTCCCGCTAGGGGGAGCTCCTACGAGCAGTACTTC.